This note documents a single T cell receptor (beta chain) sequence. The antigen this receptor binds is unknown. Base qualities are not at hand, and no much larger clone is one base apart. Genomic DNA was extracted from sorted cells for sequencing of the TCRbeta CDR3 region. The immunoSEQ Assay was used to sequence the TCRbeta CDR3 regions. In its TCRdb copy, this immuneACCESS table keeps in-frame sequences only and misses some clones. Where compared with another copy, unresolved V genes explain less than half of these, and the others have no known cause. This sample gives about 54,000 clones in total; 80% to 95% of them show up just once. Over 9.5% of the sample rests with the top ten. This sample was included in a study of OX40 agonist ivuxolimab in advanced cancers. In terms of the full investigation: Ivuxolimab was an agonistic, fully human IgG2 monoclonal antibody directed against OX40 (CD134), a costimulatory receptor. Partial responses were achieved by three dose-escalation patients, of whom one had hepatocellular carcinoma and two had cutaneous melanoma. The point of sequencing TCRbeta in the periphery was to test whether ivuxolimab changed TCR sequence diversity and drove clonal T-cell expansion. Intravenous ivuxolimab was administered to patients every 2 weeks at six dose levels: 0.01, 0.1, 0.3, 1.5, 3 and 10 mg/kg. The dose-escalation cohort was roughly 83% male with a mean age of approximately 60 years, ranging from roughly 20 to 80. Of the 52 patients in dose escalation, 19 had hepatocellular carcinoma, roughly 15 had melanoma, 9 had renal cell carcinoma and 9 had head and neck cancer. The paper covers the monotherapy dose-escalation part of the phase I ivuxolimab trial, which included N of about 50 patients. Patients were allowed to have had prior anti-PD-1, anti-PD-L1 or anti-CTLA-4 therapy, and approximately 40% of the dose-escalation patients had been treated with checkpoint inhibitors.

The trial excluded patients who had a history of autoimmune disease or who were on systemic immunosuppression. Peripheral blood for TCR sequencing was collected from all dose cohorts at baseline, on cycle 4 day 1, and on cycle 7 day 1. The samples were drawn from a first-in-human, open-label, multicenter phase I dose-escalation trial of ivuxolimab. The trial enrolled adults with locally advanced or metastatic head and neck squamous cell, hepatocellular, melanoma or renal cell carcinoma. CD4+ and CD8+ T cells were sorted separately from peripheral blood before TCR sequencing. General study outcomes and caveats: In partial responders in the 0.1-3.0 mg/kg groups, normalized peripheral clonal expansion was found to be among the lowest, especially among CD8+ T cells. Antigen specificity was not determined for the clonally expanded peripheral T cells. After ivuxolimab, expanded clones were on average more numerous among CD8+ T cells than among CD4+ T cells. At doses of 0.1 to 3.0 mg/kg, clonal expansion of both CD4+ and CD8+ T cells in blood was seen between baseline and week 6. Low levels of normalized T-cell clonal expansion were also seen in some patients who did not respond.

The sample consisted of CD4+ or CD8+ T cells sorted from blood, taken in a trial of the OX40 agonist ivuxolimab. This clonotype was sampled from an adult with an advanced solid tumor such as melanoma, head and neck, liver or kidney cancer.

The DNA sequence reads TGCGCCAGCAGCTTGGTAGGGGGCTGGGAGACCCAGTACTTC. Translated, it gives CASSLVGGWETQYF. Recombination joined TRBV5-1 with TRBJ2-5; the junction holds 7 bases that match TRBD1. The cysteine opens and the phenylalanine closes a CDR3 of 14 amino acids. Only the CDR3 DNA stays, 42 bases, in frame from base 1. Via the germline V gene, CDR1 is SGHRS and CDR2 YFSETQ. For this chain, trimming is 0 bases at the V end and 5 bases at the J end, and the number of junction bases without a gene match is 4.